The 5 T cell receptor beta chains listed next were all sequenced from one sample in a study of shared T cell receptors in the human thymus. The table came from immunoSEQ multiplex PCR; TCRdb's copy has only in-frame clones and leaves some out. This table has about 710,000 clones, about 87% appearing once. The sample was also linked to a second study, of human thymus T cells.

Sequenced input: thymocytes. The source of these receptors is a boy under two years old with a congenital heart defect.

This rearrangement joins TRBV25-1 to TRBJ2-3; 10 bases match TRBD2. V lost 4 bases, J lost 4 bases, and 5 bases stayed unmatched. The germline V gene encodes CDR1 MGHDK and CDR2 SYGVNS. The length of the CDR3 is 15 residues. CDR3 sequence reads: CASSASGSGADTQYF. The CDR3 DNA follows: TGTGCCAGCAGTGCTAGCGGGAGCGGAGCAGATACGCAGTATTTT.

The rearrangement uses TRBV19 and TRBJ1-5, with 7 bases identical to TRBD1. This CDR3 has 16 residues. Trimming cost V 7 bases and J 3 bases; bases outside gene matches: 12. Looked up from germline, CDR1 is LNHDA and CDR2 is SQIVND (reference sequence). CDR3 loop: CASMGTAALYNQPQHF. CDR3 nucleotide sequence: TGTGCCAGTATGGGGACAGCTGCTCTTTACAATCAGCCCCAGCATTTT.

The rearrangement links TRBV2 to TRBJ2-5, with 13 bases aligning to TRBD2. Germline assignment: CDR1 SNHLY and CDR2 FYNNEI. This CDR3 comprises 15 residues. The V and J ends lost 6 bases and 5 bases, in that order; junction bases with no gene match: 6. The CDR3 sequence: CASSLLAGGGETQYF. DNA of the CDR3: TGTGCCAGCAGCCTACTAGCGGGAGGGGGTGAGACCCAGTACTTC.

J is TRBJ1-5 and V is TRBV19; perhaps TRBD1 as D (5 bases). The germline V gene has CDR1 LNHDA and CDR2 SQIVND (reference sequence). The CDR3 loop spans 17 amino acids. V lost 3 bases to trimming and J lost 0 bases, with 15 bases between them. The DNA for the CDR3 is TGTGCCAGTAGTATCCCAGGGAGGGCGGATAGCAATCAGCCCCAGCATTTT. This codes for CASSIPGRADSNQPQHF.

This sequence joins TRBV28 and TRBJ2-7; 9 bases map to TRBD1. The germline gives CDR1 MDHEN, CDR2 SYDVKM. The CDR3 contains 14 residues. Trimming cost V 7 bases and J 3 bases; bases outside gene matches: 7. CDR3 residues: CASNSGQGYYEQYF. In DNA, the CDR3 is TGTGCCAGCAATTCGGGACAGGGCTACTACGAGCAGTACTTC.